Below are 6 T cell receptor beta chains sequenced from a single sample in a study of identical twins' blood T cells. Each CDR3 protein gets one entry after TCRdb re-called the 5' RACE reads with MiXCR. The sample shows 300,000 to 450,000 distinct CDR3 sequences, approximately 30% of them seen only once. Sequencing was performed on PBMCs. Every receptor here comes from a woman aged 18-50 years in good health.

Written as DNA, the CDR3 is TGTGCCAGCAGTTCTCTCTCCACTCGGGACTACGAGCAGTACTTC. Protein: CASSSLSTRDYEQYF. The chain has TRBV27 and TRBJ2-7; tentative D call: TRBD2 (5 bases). The CDR3 spans 15 residues. V gave up 4 bases and J gave up 3 bases, with 16 bases separating them. The germline V gene has CDR1 MNHEY and CDR2 SMNVEV (reference sequence).

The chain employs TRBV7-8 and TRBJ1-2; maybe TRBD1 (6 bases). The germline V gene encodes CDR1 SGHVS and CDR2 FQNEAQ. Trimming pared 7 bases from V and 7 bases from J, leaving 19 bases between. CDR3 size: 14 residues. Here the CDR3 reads CASTIWEGRGGYTF. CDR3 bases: TGTGCCAGCACGATTTGGGAGGGCAGGGGTGGCTACACCTTC.

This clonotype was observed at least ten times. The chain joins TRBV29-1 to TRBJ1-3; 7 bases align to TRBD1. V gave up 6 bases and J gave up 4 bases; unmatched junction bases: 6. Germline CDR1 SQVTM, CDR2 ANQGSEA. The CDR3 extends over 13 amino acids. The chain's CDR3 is CSVSQGTGNTIYF. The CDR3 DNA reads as TGCAGCGTCTCACAGGGGACAGGAAACACCATATATTTT.

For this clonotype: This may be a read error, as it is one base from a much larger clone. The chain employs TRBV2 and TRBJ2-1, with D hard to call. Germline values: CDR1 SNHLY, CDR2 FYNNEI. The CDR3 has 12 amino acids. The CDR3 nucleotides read TGTGCCAGCAGTGTACGGCTTAATGGGCAGTTCTTC. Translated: CASSVRLNGQFF.

CDR3 DNA: TGCGCCAGCAGCTTAAGAGAGATGAGGGGGCCGGTTCAGCCCCAGCATTTT. Encoded protein: CASSLREMRGPVQPQHF. The genes are TRBV4-1 and TRBJ1-5, with TRBD1 matching over 7 bases. The length of the CDR3 is 17 residues. Unmatched junction bases numbered 16, after V lost 5 bases and J lost 6 bases. CDR1 and CDR2 from the germline V gene are MGHRA and YSYEKL.

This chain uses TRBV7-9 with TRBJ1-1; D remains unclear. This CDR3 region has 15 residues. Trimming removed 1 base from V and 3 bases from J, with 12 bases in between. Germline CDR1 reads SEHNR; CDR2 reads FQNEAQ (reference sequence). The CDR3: CASSLGGWKDTEAFF. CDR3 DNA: TGTGCCAGCAGCTTAGGTGGGTGGAAGGACACTGAAGCTTTCTTT. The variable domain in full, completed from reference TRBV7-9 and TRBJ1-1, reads DTGVSQNPRHKITKRGQNVTFRCDPISEHNRLYWYRQTLGQGPEFLTYFQNEAQLEKSRLLSDRFSAERPKGSFSTLEIQRTEQGDSAMYLCASSLGGWKDTEAFFGQGTRLTVV.